This T cell receptor (beta chain) was identified in a study of blood T cell repertoires in COVID-19. As for the study in general: Collection of acute and convalescent COVID-19 samples took place in the United States, Italy and Spain. Sources were T cells, B-cell-depleted T cells, or PBMCs; the material itself was cDNA or gDNA.

CDR1 is SGDLS and CDR2 is YYNGEE in the germline V gene. The CDR3 length is 16 residues. V gave up 4 bases and J gave up 7 bases, with 23 bases separating them. Authors' processing steps: Estimation of nucleated cell counts relied on the amplification of reference gene primers. Sequencing used immunoSEQ multiplex PCR; TCRdb keeps in-frame clones, though not all of them. The V and J calls and the clone size are those of that table, but D and trimming were determined from the DNA. The table lists 95,000 or so clones, 89% of them singletons, with more than 3% in the top ten. The V gene is TRBV9, the J gene TRBJ1-1; D is unclear. Sequencing was carried out using peripheral blood. The receptor was derived from an older woman with acute or convalescent COVID-19. CDR3 amino acids: CASSQSGVGGSVEAFF. The CDR3 bases are TGTGCCAGCAGCCAGTCGGGAGTAGGCGGGTCCGTTGAAGCTTTCTTT.